This T cell receptor beta chain was profiled in a study of T cells expressing NK-cell markers. General observations from the study: The leading position in the CD3+CD56-NKG2C+ fraction of several donors also went to these clonotypes. The contribution of dominant NKG2C+ clonotypes to CD8+ T cells in six donors was about 1.0-7.0%.

TCRdb reprocessed the 5' RACE reads, with one entry per CDR3 protein and no DNA. Its table records 440,000 or so distinct CDR3 sequences. The CDR3 covers 16 residues. Germline V gives CDR1 PRHDT, CDR2 FYEKMQ (reference sequence). A note on this clonotype: The antigen remains undetermined.

Sequences were obtained from blood T cells: a sorted CD56 or NKG2C T cell subset, CD4+ or CD8+ T cells, or bulk PBMC T cells (not recorded which). V and J are TRBV13 and TRBJ2-3; checking the TCRdb D call of TRBD1 is not possible without DNA. This TCR was sampled from a woman aged 18 to 75 in good health. The CDR3 sequence: CASSLRTSGATDTQYF.